The TCR beta chain described here comes from a study of blood T cell repertoires in COVID-19. About the research overall: Sites across the United States, Italy and Spain contributed samples from acute and convalescent COVID-19. Sources were T cells, B-cell-depleted T cells, or PBMCs; the material itself was cDNA or gDNA.

Unmatched junction bases numbered 10, after V lost 0 bases and J lost 12 bases. The germline CDR1 and CDR2 sequences are MNHEY and SVGAGI. The CDR3 covers 16 residues. Authors' methods: Nucleated cell counts were estimated from reference gene primer amplification. Clones were sequenced by immunoSEQ multiplex PCR, and TCRdb holds only the in-frame ones, with some missing. V and J calls and clone size are given by that table; D and trimming were obtained from the DNA. The profile shows approximately 250,000 clones, around four fifths of them singletons. This sequence originates from a man aged 60-69 years who had recovered from COVID-19. The sequenced sample consisted of peripheral blood. V and J are TRBV6-5 and TRBJ2-1, with 11 bases that match TRBD1. DNA for the CDR3: TGTGCCAGCAGTTACTCGGACAACCCGGGACAGGGGGGGCAGTTCTTC. Translating gives CASSYSDNPGQGGQFF.